This TCR beta chain is from a study of beta chain features in type 1 diabetes. The V gene end was trimmed by 0 bases and the J gene end by 6 bases; junction bases not matched to a gene: 0. Germline CDR1 reads SGHTA; CDR2 reads FQGTGA. The CDR3 totals 15 residues. Findings of the study overall: Individuals with type 1 diabetes displayed fewer insertions and more deletions at VDJ junctions.

It was one heparinised blood draw, averaging around 120 mL, that each donor gave. Sorting based on CD45RO/CCR7/CD25/CD127/CD95/CD27 separated CD4+ naive, central memory, regulatory and stem cell-like memory cells. Expressed TCRB transcripts got sequenced, as all isolated RNA was reverse transcribed. Clones were read by immunoSEQ multiplex PCR, and TCRdb kept only the in-frame ones, dropping some. The sample lists more than 300,000 clones, about 15% seen once, with approximately 0.02% in the top ten. As to this clone: The antigen remains undetermined.

The sequenced sample was naive CD4+ T cells from blood. This clonotype was obtained from a woman between 18 and 29 years old in good health. The chain recombines TRBV7-3 with TRBJ2-2; TRBD2 agrees at 11 bases. The CDR3 DNA reads as TGTGCCAGCAGCTTAACGACTAGCGGGGCCGGGGAGCTGTTTTTT. It specifies CASSLTTSGAGELFF. The whole variable domain, remainder taken from reference TRBV7-3 and TRBJ2-2, is GAGVSQTPSNKVTEKGKYVELRCDPISGHTALYWYRQSLGQGPEFLIYFQGTGAADDSGLPNDRFFAVRPEGSVSTLKIQRTERGDSAVYLCASSLTTSGAGELFFGEGSRLTVL.